These T cell receptor beta chains were read from a single sample in a study of shared clonotypes between healthy human individuals. Sequencing was performed with immunoSEQ multiplex PCR; in TCRdb, only in-frame clones are kept and a portion is missing. The sample carries nearly 2 million clones, around 96% recorded once. The material sequenced was naive CD8+ T cells sorted from blood. The receptors were gathered from a man aged 18 to 30 in good health. Each CDR3 is given with its conserved first and last residue. A D gene is named only where the DNA matches it firmly. Some rows mark clone size as missing; the rest say once, few, many or name a class of expanded clone.

j_gene: TRBJ2-1; d_gene: -; abundance: -; v_gene: TRBV4-3; CDR3nt: TGCGCCAGCAGCCAAGATAGGGGGGATGGCAATGAGCAGTTCTTC; CDR3aa: CASSQDRGDGNEQFF
j_gene: TRBJ1-3; d_gene: -; abundance: -; v_gene: TRBV5-6; CDR3nt: TGTGCCAGCAGCCCCATGCAGGACGCGGGGGGAAACACCATATATTTT; CDR3aa: CASSPMQDAGGNTIYF
j_gene: TRBJ2-2; d_gene: TRBD2; abundance: -; v_gene: TRBV4-1; CDR3nt: TGCGCCAGCAGCCAAGGTTCCGGGACTAGCGGCCCAAACACCGGGGAGCTGTTTTTT; CDR3aa: CASSQGSGTSGPNTGELFF
j_gene: TRBJ2-1; d_gene: TRBD2; abundance: -; v_gene: TRBV5-4; CDR3nt: TGTGCCAGCAGCGGAGCGGGGGGGCCTGGGGAGCAGTTCTTC; CDR3aa: CASSGAGGPGEQFF
j_gene: TRBJ2-2; d_gene: -; abundance: -; v_gene: TRBV9; CDR3nt: TGTGCCAGCAGCGTAGATTCAGGGAGCACCGGGGAGCTGTTTTTT; CDR3aa: CASSVDSGSTGELFF
j_gene: TRBJ1-5; d_gene: -; abundance: -; v_gene: TRBV5-4; CDR3nt: TGTGCCAGCAGCTCCGATCTTAGCAATCAGCCCCAGCATTTT; CDR3aa: CASSSDLSNQPQHF
j_gene: TRBJ1-1; d_gene: -; abundance: -; v_gene: TRBV19; CDR3nt: TGTGCCAGTAGGTACCAGGGACACACTGAAGCTTTCTTT; CDR3aa: CASRYQGHTEAFF
j_gene: TRBJ2-1; d_gene: -; abundance: once; v_gene: TRBV7-9; CDR3nt: TGTGCCAGCAGCCAAGACCAGCTAGGGCCAGATGAGCAGTTCTTC; CDR3aa: CASSQDQLGPDEQFF
j_gene: TRBJ2-7; d_gene: -; abundance: -; v_gene: TRBV15; CDR3nt: TGTGCCACCAGCAGAGATGTCAGACAGGAATACGAGCAGTACTTC; CDR3aa: CATSRDVRQEYEQYF
j_gene: TRBJ1-2; d_gene: -; abundance: -; v_gene: TRBV5-6; CDR3nt: TGTGCCAGCATAGGCGCTGACTATGGCTACACCTTC; CDR3aa: CASIGADYGYTF
j_gene: TRBJ1-4; d_gene: -; abundance: -; v_gene: TRBV5-6; CDR3nt: TGTGCCAGCAGCTTGGCAGTTCGTGGTAATGAAAAACTGTTTTTT; CDR3aa: CASSLAVRGNEKLFF
j_gene: TRBJ2-7; d_gene: -; abundance: once; v_gene: TRBV13; CDR3nt: TGTGCCAGCAGCTTAGAAGCAGGAGATTACGAGCAGTACTTC; CDR3aa: CASSLEAGDYEQYF
j_gene: TRBJ1-5; d_gene: -; abundance: -; v_gene: TRBV4-3; CDR3nt: TGCGCCAGCAGCCTCATACTTGACGATAATCAGCCCCAGCATTTT; CDR3aa: CASSLILDDNQPQHF
j_gene: TRBJ2-4; d_gene: -; abundance: -; v_gene: TRBV6-1; CDR3nt: TGTGCCAGCAGTGATGGTGGCGTCGGGGGTTCTTTTATTCAGTACTTC; CDR3aa: CASSDGGVGGSFIQYF
j_gene: TRBJ2-1; d_gene: -; abundance: -; v_gene: TRBV30; CDR3nt: TGTGCCTGGAGTGTAGGAGGGGGCACTTACAATGAGCAGTTCTTC; CDR3aa: CAWSVGGGTYNEQFF
j_gene: TRBJ1-2; d_gene: -; abundance: -; v_gene: TRBV20-1; CDR3nt: TGCAGCGCAGGGGACCCCTATGGCTACACCTTC; CDR3aa: CSAGDPYGYTF
j_gene: TRBJ2-7; d_gene: TRBD1; abundance: few; v_gene: TRBV30; CDR3nt: TGTGCCTGGGGACAGGGCTACGAGCAGTACTTC; CDR3aa: CAWGQGYEQYF
j_gene: TRBJ1-2; d_gene: TRBD1; abundance: few; v_gene: TRBV4-1; CDR3nt: TGCGCCAGCAGCCAAGTTTCGGGACAGTCGAACTATGGCTACACCTTC; CDR3aa: CASSQVSGQSNYGYTF
j_gene: TRBJ2-7; d_gene: TRBD2; abundance: -; v_gene: TRBV29-1; CDR3nt: TGCAGCGTTGTAGCGGGCACCTACGAGCAGTACTTC; CDR3aa: CSVVAGTYEQYF
j_gene: TRBJ2-7; d_gene: -; abundance: -; v_gene: TRBV28; CDR3nt: TGTGCCAGCAGTTTACAGGGTTGGACCTACGAGCAGTACTTC; CDR3aa: CASSLQGWTYEQYF
j_gene: TRBJ1-1; d_gene: -; abundance: -; v_gene: TRBV20-1; CDR3nt: TGCAGTGCTAGAATGGGTCGCGAAGCTTTCTTT; CDR3aa: CSARMGREAFF
j_gene: TRBJ2-3; d_gene: -; abundance: -; v_gene: TRBV7-9; CDR3nt: TGTGCCAGCAGCTTACAGGGGGATACGCAGTATTTT; CDR3aa: CASSLQGDTQYF
j_gene: TRBJ1-6; d_gene: -; abundance: -; v_gene: TRBV5-6; CDR3nt: TGTGCCAGCAGCTTGCGGGAAGAGGGGAATTCACCCCTCCACTTT; CDR3aa: CASSLREEGNSPLHF
j_gene: TRBJ1-2; d_gene: -; abundance: once; v_gene: TRBV27; CDR3nt: TGTGCCAGCAGTCCCCAGGGCGGGCTCTATGGCTACACCTTC; CDR3aa: CASSPQGGLYGYTF
j_gene: TRBJ1-4; d_gene: -; abundance: once; v_gene: TRBV7-9; CDR3nt: TGTGCCAGCAGCTCCGGACGGGTAGTCGGAACTAATGAAAAACTGTTTTTT; CDR3aa: CASSSGRVVGTNEKLFF
j_gene: TRBJ2-2; d_gene: TRBD1; abundance: -; v_gene: TRBV13; CDR3nt: TGTGCCAGCAGAGGGGACAGTAGGGGGGAGCTGTTTTTT; CDR3aa: CASRGDSRGELFF
j_gene: TRBJ2-3; d_gene: -; abundance: -; v_gene: TRBV7-9; CDR3nt: TGTGCCAGCAGCCCTACCCCCTCTACCCGGGGACCGTATTTT; CDR3aa: CASSPTPSTRGPYF
j_gene: TRBJ2-5; d_gene: TRBD1; abundance: -; v_gene: TRBV2; CDR3nt: TGTGCCAGCAGTGCTAACGACAGGGACGAGACCCAGTACTTC; CDR3aa: CASSANDRDETQYF
j_gene: TRBJ1-5; d_gene: -; abundance: -; v_gene: TRBV19; CDR3nt: TGTGCCAGTAGTATAGATCCGGGGGCTAGCAATCAGCCCCAGCATTTT; CDR3aa: CASSIDPGASNQPQHF
j_gene: TRBJ2-7; d_gene: -; abundance: -; v_gene: TRBV5-1; CDR3nt: TGCGCCAGCAGGGACACAGGGTTCGAGCAGTACTTC; CDR3aa: CASRDTGFEQYF
j_gene: TRBJ2-3; d_gene: -; abundance: -; v_gene: TRBV4-1; CDR3nt: TGCGCCAGCAGCCACGTGTCACACACAGATACGCAGTATTTT; CDR3aa: CASSHVSHTDTQYF
j_gene: TRBJ1-1; d_gene: -; abundance: -; v_gene: TRBV7-6; CDR3nt: TGTGCCAGCACCCGTTGGAACCCCCGGGTTAGGAGCACTGAAGCTTTCTTT; CDR3aa: CASTRWNPRVRSTEAFF
j_gene: TRBJ2-7; d_gene: TRBD1; abundance: -; v_gene: TRBV4-3; CDR3nt: TGCGCCAGCAGCCACTCGACAGGGCCATCCTACGAGCAGTACTTC; CDR3aa: CASSHSTGPSYEQYF
j_gene: TRBJ2-7; d_gene: TRBD2; abundance: -; v_gene: TRBV13; CDR3nt: TGTGCCAGCAGCTTAGGCCTAGCGGAAACCGAGCAGTACTTC; CDR3aa: CASSLGLAETEQYF
j_gene: TRBJ1-1; d_gene: TRBD1; abundance: -; v_gene: TRBV7-2; CDR3nt: TGTGCCAGCAGCTCAGGGGGCGAAGCTTTCTTT; CDR3aa: CASSSGGEAFF
j_gene: TRBJ1-6; d_gene: -; abundance: -; v_gene: TRBV30; CDR3nt: TGTGCCTGGAATAAATGGGGGAGGGACTCCTATAATTCACCCCTCCACTTT; CDR3aa: CAWNKWGRDSYNSPLHF
j_gene: TRBJ2-1; d_gene: -; abundance: -; v_gene: TRBV4-1; CDR3nt: TGCGCCAGCAGCCAAGCGCGGGTCGGTAATGAGCAGTTCTTC; CDR3aa: CASSQARVGNEQFF
j_gene: TRBJ2-5; d_gene: TRBD2; abundance: once; v_gene: TRBV9; CDR3nt: TGTGCCAGCAGCGTAGGGACTAGCGGACAAGAGACCCAGTACTTC; CDR3aa: CASSVGTSGQETQYF
j_gene: TRBJ1-6; d_gene: TRBD1; abundance: -; v_gene: TRBV7-2; CDR3nt: TGTGCCAGCAGCTTAGAGGACAGGGGGCTAGGTTCACCCCTCCACTTT; CDR3aa: CASSLEDRGLGSPLHF
j_gene: TRBJ1-2; d_gene: -; abundance: -; v_gene: TRBV7-2; CDR3nt: TGTGCCAGCAGCTTCTCACTACGATCGGACACCCCGGGCTATGGCTACACCTTC; CDR3aa: CASSFSLRSDTPGYGYTF
j_gene: TRBJ1-1; d_gene: -; abundance: -; v_gene: TRBV27; CDR3nt: TGTGCCAGCAGTCTCCCGGAAGGAGTTGAGGTGGTGTTT; CDR3aa: CASSLPEGVEVVF
j_gene: TRBJ2-7; d_gene: TRBD1; abundance: -; v_gene: TRBV19; CDR3nt: TGTGCCAGTAGTACAGGGGGCGCGTACGAGCAGTACTTC; CDR3aa: CASSTGGAYEQYF
j_gene: TRBJ2-3; d_gene: TRBD2; abundance: once; v_gene: TRBV27; CDR3nt: TGTGCCAGCAGTTTATTAGGGCTAGCGGGAGCCTCAGATACGCAGTATTTT; CDR3aa: CASSLLGLAGASDTQYF
j_gene: TRBJ2-1; d_gene: -; abundance: -; v_gene: TRBV7-9; CDR3nt: TGTGCCAGCAGCTTAGCCAATCAGGAGCAGTTCTTC; CDR3aa: CASSLANQEQFF
j_gene: TRBJ1-1; d_gene: -; abundance: -; v_gene: TRBV30; CDR3nt: TGTGCCTGGAGGGGGGGTCACGAAGCTTTCTTT; CDR3aa: CAWRGGHEAFF
j_gene: TRBJ2-4; d_gene: -; abundance: -; v_gene: TRBV6-5; CDR3nt: TGTGCCAGCAGGTTCAGAGAGGGGACGAACATTCAGTACTTC; CDR3aa: CASRFREGTNIQYF
j_gene: TRBJ2-7; d_gene: TRBD1; abundance: -; v_gene: TRBV7-9; CDR3nt: TGTGCCAGCAGCCGACGGGACAGGGTAACCGAGCAGTACTTC; CDR3aa: CASSRRDRVTEQYF
j_gene: TRBJ2-1; d_gene: -; abundance: -; v_gene: TRBV13; CDR3nt: TGTGCCAGCAGCTTAGGGGGCAATGAGCAGTTCTTC; CDR3aa: CASSLGGNEQFF
j_gene: TRBJ2-1; d_gene: -; abundance: -; v_gene: TRBV9; CDR3nt: TGTGCCAGCACCGATCCCCAGGGGTATGGGGACAATGAGCAGTTCTTC; CDR3aa: CASTDPQGYGDNEQFF
j_gene: TRBJ1-1; d_gene: -; abundance: -; v_gene: TRBV18; CDR3nt: TGTGCCAGCTCACCACCGGGCGGCGGGAACACTGAAGCTTTCTTT; CDR3aa: CASSPPGGGNTEAFF
j_gene: TRBJ1-3; d_gene: -; abundance: -; v_gene: TRBV27; CDR3nt: TGTGCCAGCAGTTTGAGGGCCCCCGAAGCTGGAAACACCATATATTTT; CDR3aa: CASSLRAPEAGNTIYF
j_gene: TRBJ2-1; d_gene: TRBD2; abundance: -; v_gene: TRBV4-1; CDR3nt: TGCGCCAGCAGCACCGGACTAGCGGAGACCAATGAGCAGTTCTTC; CDR3aa: CASSTGLAETNEQFF
j_gene: TRBJ2-1; d_gene: -; abundance: -; v_gene: TRBV6-1; CDR3nt: TGTGCCGCTGGAATAATCTCCTACAATGAGCAGTTCTTC; CDR3aa: CAAGIISYNEQFF
j_gene: TRBJ1-1; d_gene: -; abundance: -; v_gene: TRBV28; CDR3nt: TGTGCCAGCAGTTTAAGCGGGGTGACTGAAGCTTTCTTT; CDR3aa: CASSLSGVTEAFF
j_gene: TRBJ2-5; d_gene: TRBD2; abundance: -; v_gene: TRBV4-1; CDR3nt: TGCGCCAGCAGCTCCCCAGTTAGCGGGGGGGCGGAGACCCAGTACTTC; CDR3aa: CASSSPVSGGAETQYF